These 22 T cell receptor beta chains share one sample of origin, sequenced in a study of blood T cell repertoires in COVID-19. Sequencing used immunoSEQ multiplex PCR; TCRdb keeps in-frame clones, though not all of them. This sample has 84,000 or so clones; 70% to 90% occur once, and the top ten carry about a sixth. Sequenced input: peripheral blood. Receptors were obtained from a woman aged 80 or over with acute or convalescent COVID-19.

The CDR3 loop is CASSLGRMDYRSYNEQFF. As DNA, the CDR3 is TGTGCCAGCAGCTTAGGACGTATGGACTACCGCTCCTACAATGAGCAGTTCTTC. V usage is TRBV11-2 and J usage is TRBJ2-1, with a possible D match to TRBD2 (6 bases). V lost 1 base, J lost 0 bases, and 16 bases lay in between. The CDR3 sequence is 18 residues long. Germline V gene data show CDR1 as SGHAT and CDR2 as FQNNGV.

For this clone: At one end, the junction sequence differs from germline, possibly due to a read error. The chain joins TRBV7-7 to TRBJ1-6; 7 nucleotides align to TRBD1. This CDR3 contains 15 residues. Germline CDR1 SSHAT, CDR2 FNYEAQ (reference sequence). The CDR3 reads CASSLGTDPNSPLHF. The CDR3 DNA is TGTGCTAGCAGCTTAGGGACAGACCCCAATTCACCCCTCCACTTT. Full variable domain (rest looked up from reference TRBV7-7 and TRBJ1-6): GAGVSQSPRYKVTKRGQDVTLRCDPISSHATLYWYQQALGQGPEFLTYFNYEAQPDKSGLPSDRFSAERPEGSISTLTIQRTEQRDSAMYRCASSLGTDPNSPLHFGNGTRLTVT.

V is TRBV28 and J is TRBJ1-6; TRBD1 aligns across 8 bases. The V segment lost 4 bases and the J segment 7 bases; nucleotides outside the gene matches: 12. This CDR3 is 17 amino acids long. Per germline, CDR1 MDHEN and CDR2 SYDVKM. The CDR3 is CASSYERTGMGNSPLHF. The CDR3 nucleotides are TGTGCCAGCAGTTACGAAAGGACAGGGATGGGGAATTCACCCCTCCACTTT.

This chain links TRBV9 with TRBJ1-1, with TRBD1 identical over 9 bases. CDR3 length: 15 residues. With 2 bases clipped from V and 5 bases from J, the junction kept 7 bases outside the gene matches. Germline loops: CDR1 SGDLS, CDR2 YYNGEE. CDR3 nucleotide sequence: TGTGCCAGCAGCGTTCTACAGGGGGCTACGACTGAAGCTTTCTTT. This translates into CASSVLQGATTEAFF.

This clone has a handful of counts. V and J are TRBV7-2 and TRBJ2-1; 7 bases map to TRBD2. The CDR3 contains 14 residues. The V and J ends lost 1 base and 4 bases, in that order; junction bases with no gene match: 1. CDR1 is SGHTA, CDR2 FQGNSA, per germline. CDR3 sequence: CASSLGGGYNEQFF. CDR3 DNA: TGTGCCAGCAGCTTAGGGGGGGGATACAATGAGCAGTTCTTC.

This chain connects TRBV11-3 to TRBJ1-1; possible D gene TRBD1, 6 bases. The CDR3 is made up of 16 amino acids. Per germline, CDR1 SGHNT and CDR2 YENEEA. Trimming removed 5 bases from V and 2 bases from J, with 18 bases in between. This CDR3 is CASSKGQGFPNTEAFF. The CDR3 DNA is TGTGCCAGCAGCAAAGGGCAGGGGTTCCCAAACACTGAAGCTTTCTTT.

This clone appeared a few times. The genes are TRBV11-2 and TRBJ1-1; a weak D match, TRBD1 (5 bases). The CDR3 covers 17 residues. V lost 0 bases, J lost 0 bases, and 14 bases lay in between. CDR1 and CDR2 (germline): SGHAT, FQNNGV. CDR3 residues: CASSLDLWGSMNTEAFF. CDR3 nucleotides: TGTGCCAGCAGCTTAGATCTCTGGGGCAGCATGAACACTGAAGCTTTCTTT.

The chain employs TRBV4-3 and TRBJ2-6; 10 positions match TRBD2. The germline V gene has CDR1 LGHNA and CDR2 YSLEER. The CDR3 is made up of 19 amino acids. Trimming took 4 bases from V and 1 from J; bases not matched to a gene: 10. The CDR3 spells CASSRVLTSGVSGANVLTF. In nucleotides, the CDR3 is TGCGCCAGCAGCCGGGTGCTCACTAGCGGGGTATCTGGGGCCAACGTCCTGACTTTC.

The rearrangement joins TRBV3-1 (or the pseudogene TRBV3-2) to TRBJ2-7, with D unclear. The germline V gene has CDR1 LGHDT and CDR2 YNNKEL (reference sequence). Trimming pared 0 bases from V and 2 bases from J, leaving 14 bases between. The CDR3 contains 16 residues. The CDR3 here is CASSQDRSATAYEQYF. Written as DNA, the CDR3 is TGTGCCAGCAGCCAAGATCGGAGTGCGACGGCCTACGAGCAGTACTTC.

The CDR3 bases are TGTGCCAGCAGCGGAACTAGCGGGGGGTTCACAGATACGCAGTATTTT. It codes for CASSGTSGGFTDTQYF. The gene calls are TRBV7-6 and TRBJ2-3; TRBD2 matches 12 bases. Germline trimming cut 5 bases from V and 2 bases from J; bases unmatched to any gene: 5. The length of the CDR3 is 16 residues. Germline CDR1 SGHVS, CDR2 FNYEAQ.

The V gene is TRBV28, the J gene TRBJ2-1, with 9 bases matching TRBD1. Trimming removed 3 bases from V and 5 bases from J; junction bases left unmatched: 5. The CDR3 runs to 15 residues. The germline V gene encodes CDR1 MDHEN and CDR2 SYDVKM. CDR3 residues: CASSFAGQGDNEQFF. The CDR3 region has the DNA TGTGCCAGCAGTTTTGCGGGACAGGGTGACAATGAGCAGTTCTTC.

The chain has TRBV29-1 and TRBJ1-3, with D possibly matching TRBD1 (5 bases). CDR3 length: 14 residues. V was shortened by 7 bases and J by 0 bases, with 13 bases between the two germline ends. The germline CDR1 and CDR2 sequences are SQVTM and ANQGSEA. The CDR3 nucleotides read TGCAGCGCGACAGTAGTCAGCTCTGGAAACACCATATATTTT. Residues: CSATVVSSGNTIYF. Together with reference TRBV29-1 and TRBJ1-3, the CDR3 gives the full variable domain: SAVISQKPSRDICQRGTSLTIQCQVDSQVTMMFWYRQQPGQSLTLIATANQGSEATYESGFVIDKFPISRPNLTFSTLTVSNMSPEDSSIYLCSATVVSSGNTIYFGEGSWLTVV.

The genes are TRBV28 and TRBJ2-7; 9 bases are shared with TRBD1. The V and J ends lost 6 bases and 3 bases, in that order; junction bases with no gene match: 9. Germline lookup yields CDR1 MDHEN and CDR2 SYDVKM. This CDR3 comprises 15 residues. The CDR3 DNA is TGTGCCAGCAGCTCGGCGGGACAGGGTCTCTACGAGCAGTACTTC. Amino acid sequence: CASSSAGQGLYEQYF.

The CDR3 reads CASRQSRGTEAFF. The CDR3 DNA sequence: TGCGCCAGCAGGCAAAGCAGGGGGACTGAAGCTTTCTTT. The chain employs TRBV10-1 and TRBJ1-1; 7 bases are a match to TRBD1. The CDR3 length is 13 residues. The germline V gene has CDR1 WNHNN and CDR2 SYGVQD (reference sequence). V gave up 6 bases and J gave up 5 bases; unmatched junction bases: 6.

This chain links TRBV11-2 with TRBJ2-1, with D perhaps matching TRBD2 (6 bases). The CDR3 is 13 residues long. V was cut by 4 bases and J by 14 bases, with 18 bases left in between. Germline V gene data show CDR1 as SGHAT and CDR2 as FQNNGV. The CDR3 region is CASSSSSGGMEFF. The CDR3, as DNA: TGTGCCAGCAGCTCCTCCTCCGGGGGAATGGAGTTCTTC.

V and J are TRBV7-9 and TRBJ1-4, with D perhaps matching TRBD1 (6 bases). This CDR3 has 17 amino acids. Germline V lookup: CDR1 SEHNR, CDR2 FQNEAQ (reference sequence). V lost 5 bases to trimming and J lost 0 bases, with 16 bases between them. The CDR3 sequence: CASSRLSGAPTNEKLFF. DNA of the CDR3: TGTGCCAGCAGCCGATTATCAGGGGCTCCAACTAATGAAAAACTGTTTTTT.

This clone appeared a single time. The rearrangement joins TRBV7-9 to TRBJ1-6; maybe TRBD1 (6 bases). From germline, CDR1 is SEHNR and CDR2 FQNEAQ (reference sequence). The CDR3 runs to 15 residues. Trimming pared 4 bases from V and 4 bases from J, leaving 11 bases between. CDR3 protein: CASSSRDIYNSPLHF. The CDR3 bases are TGTGCCAGCAGCTCCCGGGACATATATAATTCACCCCTCCACTTT.

The chain combines TRBV6-5 with TRBJ2-5, with 8 nucleotides matching TRBD1. J gave up 4 bases and V 8 bases, and 6 bases lay outside the gene matches. This CDR3 contains 13 residues. Germline lookup yields CDR1 MNHEY and CDR2 SVGAGI. The CDR3 bases are TGTGCCAGCCGACAGGGGATAATAGAGACCCAGTACTTC. It is translated as CASRQGIIETQYF.

This rearrangement joins TRBV7-9 to TRBJ2-3, with 9 positions matching TRBD1. Germline assignment: CDR1 SEHNR and CDR2 FQNEAQ (reference sequence). V was pared by 7 bases and J by 3 bases, with 14 bases of the junction left unmatched. CDR3 size: 17 residues. The CDR3 coding sequence is TGTGCCAGCAACACACCTGGGGGACAGGGTCGGACAGATACGCAGTATTTT. Its protein product is CASNTPGGQGRTDTQYF.

This clone was picked up a small number of times. V is TRBV5-6 and J is TRBJ1-2; maybe TRBD1 (5 bases). V was pared by 0 bases and J by 5 bases, with 14 bases between. Per germline, CDR1 SGHDT and CDR2 YYEEEE. The CDR3 consists of 15 residues. The CDR3 reads CASSLVEEGIYGYTF. CDR3 nucleotide sequence: TGTGCCAGCAGCTTGGTGGAGGAGGGGATTTATGGCTACACCTTC.

The chain has TRBV6-1 and TRBJ1-1; D is uncertain. CDR3 length: 11 amino acids. Looked up from germline, CDR1 is MNHNS and CDR2 is SASEGT. V lost 0 bases and J 8 bases, leaving 4 bases between the germline ends. CDR3 sequence (DNA): TGTGCCAGCAGTGAAGCCCGGGAAGCTTTCTTT. The encoded protein is CASSEAREAFF.

This chain joins TRBV6-5 and TRBJ2-1; perhaps TRBD1 as D (5 bases). The CDR3 totals 14 residues. V lost 2 bases, J lost 6 bases, and 11 bases lay in between. The germline V gene encodes CDR1 MNHEY and CDR2 SVGAGI. The CDR3 loop reads CASSYATRANEQFF. CDR3 sequence (DNA): TGTGCCAGCAGTTACGCCACCAGGGCCAATGAGCAGTTCTTC.